The 32 T cell receptor beta chains below all came from one sample that was sequenced in a study of blood T cell repertoires in COVID-19. Clones were read by immunoSEQ multiplex PCR, and TCRdb kept only the in-frame ones, dropping some. This table has 150,000 to 200,000 clones, approximately 85% appearing once. The sample consisted of peripheral blood. The receptors were sampled from a man in his 60s with acute or convalescent COVID-19.

This clone was observed a handful of times. The chain joins TRBV18 to TRBJ2-7, with 10 positions matching TRBD2. CDR3 length: 17 residues. The germline V gene encodes CDR1 KGHSH and CDR2 LQKENI. Trimming removed 3 bases from V and 3 bases from J; junction bases left unmatched: 11. CDR3 sequence reads: CASSPSQILAGVYEQYF. CDR3 bases: TGTGCCAGCTCACCCAGCCAAATTCTAGCGGGAGTCTACGAGCAGTACTTC. Full variable domain (rest looked up from reference TRBV18 and TRBJ2-7): NAGVMQNPRHLVRRRGQEARLRCSPMKGHSHVYWYRQLPEEGLKFMVYLQKENIIDESGMPKERFSAEFPKEGPSILRIQQVVRGDSAAYFCASSPSQILAGVYEQYFGPGTRLTVT.

This chain joins TRBV5-6 and TRBJ1-1; 9 nucleotides match TRBD1. Germline assignment: CDR1 SGHDT and CDR2 YYEEEE. After removal of 0 bases from V and 1 base from J, the junction contained 1 base not matched to a gene. This CDR3 is 15 amino acids long. The CDR3 is CASSLVGQGNTEAFF. The CDR3 DNA reads as TGTGCCAGCAGCTTGGTGGGACAGGGGAACACTGAAGCTTTCTTT.

This chain joins TRBV7-8 and TRBJ2-7; TRBD1 might be the D (6 bases). The germline V and J ends were trimmed by 1 base and 1 base, with 14 bases remaining between them. In germline, CDR1 is SGHVS, CDR2 FQNEAQ. The CDR3 runs 16 residues. CDR3 DNA sequence: TGTGCCAGCAGCTTAGGATTAACAGGGCGGTCCTACGAGCAGTACTTC. This sequence encodes CASSLGLTGRSYEQYF.

This clone was detected only once. The gene calls are TRBV19 and TRBJ1-4; no reliable D call. V was pared by 5 bases and J by 3 bases, with 13 bases between. Germline assignment: CDR1 LNHDA and CDR2 SQIVND (reference sequence). This CDR3 has 15 residues. In DNA, the CDR3 is TGTGCCAGTAGTGATCACGGAACAGCTAATGAAAAACTGTTTTTT. This translates into CASSDHGTANEKLFF.

This chain links TRBV7-2 with TRBJ1-1, with 7 bases identical to TRBD1. Germline values: CDR1 SGHTA, CDR2 FQGNSA. This CDR3 is built from 18 residues. The junction had 16 bases not matched to a gene; V was cut back by 5 bases and J by 1 base. CDR3 in amino acids: CASSKPPGQRERNTEAFF. The CDR3 nucleotides read TGTGCCAGCAGCAAACCACCGGGACAGAGAGAACGGAACACTGAAGCTTTCTTT.

The V and J genes are TRBV28 and TRBJ2-3; perhaps TRBD2 as D (5 bases). V dropped 7 bases and J dropped 5 bases, with 13 bases sitting between them. CDR3 length: 13 amino acids. Germline CDR1 and CDR2: MDHEN and SYDVKM. CDR3 in amino acids: CASIPGGLDTQYF. CDR3 DNA: TGTGCCAGCATCCCAGGAGGTTTAGATACGCAGTATTTT.

The chain carries TRBV6-5 and TRBJ2-1; weak D call: TRBD2 (5 bases). This CDR3 has 16 amino acids. Germline assignment: CDR1 MNHEY and CDR2 SVGAGI. V lost 0 bases, J lost 4 bases, and 13 bases lay in between. In DNA form, the CDR3 reads TGTGCCAGCAGTTACTCAAGCGGCCTAGGGTACAATGAGCAGTTCTTC. It is translated as CASSYSSGLGYNEQFF.

A single count supports this clone. The rearrangement uses TRBV27 and TRBJ2-1; TRBD2 might be the D (6 bases). Per germline, CDR1 MNHEY and CDR2 SMNVEV (reference sequence). The length of the CDR3 is 15 residues. The germline V and J ends were trimmed by 4 bases and 6 bases, with 16 bases remaining between them. CDR3 in amino acids: CASSSQRVRPNEQFF. The CDR3 coding sequence is TGTGCCAGCAGTTCACAGCGGGTAAGGCCCAATGAGCAGTTCTTC.

V and J are TRBV7-2 and TRBJ2-7; maybe TRBD2 (6 bases). Between the trimmed V and J ends, which lost 7 bases and 5 bases, there was a span of 21 bases. Germline loops: CDR1 SGHTA, CDR2 FQGNSA. CDR3 length: 15 residues. CDR3 DNA sequence: TGTGCCAGCATCTACCAGTGGGGAGGTCCCCACGAGCAGTACTTC. As protein: CASIYQWGGPHEQYF.

This sequence joins TRBV7-3 and TRBJ2-1, with D possibly TRBD2 on 6 matching bases. CDR3 size: 15 residues. Germline CDR1 is SGHTA and CDR2 is FQGTGA. The ends were cut back, 5 bases at V and 12 bases at J, with 23 bases in the middle. The CDR3 bases are TGTGCCAGCAGCCCGAACCGGGACTCCAACAAAGGGCAGTTCTTC. Encoded protein: CASSPNRDSNKGQFF.

Only one count was recorded for this clone. V is TRBV15 and J is TRBJ1-2; 7 bases line up with TRBD1. The germline V gene has CDR1 LNHNV and CDR2 YYDKDF (reference sequence). The CDR3 loop spans 16 amino acids. V gave up 5 bases and J gave up 6 bases; unmatched junction bases: 15. This CDR3 is CATSRVPRQGMDGYTF. In DNA form, the CDR3 reads TGTGCCACCAGCCGAGTCCCAAGACAGGGTATGGATGGCTACACCTTC.

This chain connects TRBV5-4 to TRBJ2-3, with 8 bases fitting TRBD2. Germline CDR1 SGHNT, CDR2 YYREEE (reference sequence). Trimming took 3 bases from V and 4 from J; bases not matched to a gene: 7. This CDR3 comprises 15 residues. CDR3 sequence (DNA): TGTGCCAGCAGCTCGGGGGGGAGAGGGCCAGATACGCAGTATTTT. Translation: CASSSGGRGPDTQYF.

The V gene is TRBV7-3, the J gene TRBJ2-3, with 7 bases matching TRBD2. The CDR3 runs to 17 residues. Germline lookup yields CDR1 SGHTA and CDR2 FQGTGA. The J segment lost 5 bases and the V segment lost 0 bases, leaving 11 bases of the junction unmatched. The CDR3 is CASSLTPGGSEKDTQYF. CDR3 nucleotides: TGTGCCAGCAGCTTAACCCCTGGCGGGAGCGAGAAAGATACGCAGTATTTT.

The chain has TRBV3-1 (or the pseudogene TRBV3-2) and TRBJ1-3; unclear D gene. Deletions cut 4 bases from V and 2 bases from J, with 9 bases between. The CDR3 is 14 amino acids. Germline V CDR1 and CDR2: LGHDT, YNNKEL (reference sequence). CDR3 sequence: CASSRADPGNTIYF. The CDR3 nucleotides read TGTGCCAGCAGCCGTGCAGATCCTGGAAACACCATATATTTT.

In this sample, this clone turned up a few times. The chain employs TRBV12-3 or TRBV12-4 and TRBJ2-2, with TRBD1 identical over 7 bases. This CDR3 spans 13 amino acids. V lost 7 bases and J lost 7; bases outside the gene matches: 6. The CDR3 is CASITGVGGELFF. For the CDR3, the DNA is TGTGCCAGCATTACAGGGGTAGGCGGGGAGCTGTTTTTT.

The gene calls are TRBV7-2 and TRBJ1-5, with 9 bases aligning to TRBD1. Looked up from germline, CDR1 is SGHTA and CDR2 is FQGNSA. The V and J ends lost 5 bases and 6 bases, in that order; junction bases with no gene match: 8. CDR3 size: 15 residues. The CDR3 sequence is CASSTTGGRGQPQHF. The CDR3 DNA is TGTGCCAGCAGCACCACAGGGGGCAGAGGTCAGCCCCAGCATTTT.

The chain uses TRBV19 and TRBJ1-1; D is uncertain. Germline loops: CDR1 LNHDA, CDR2 SQIVND (reference sequence). The ends were cut back, 5 bases at V and 7 bases at J, with 17 bases in the middle. This CDR3 region has 14 residues. The CDR3 here is CASSLRGEKYEAFF. The CDR3 DNA is TGTGCCAGTAGTTTGCGCGGGGAGAAGTATGAAGCTTTCTTT. Complete variable domain (other parts from reference TRBV19 and TRBJ1-1): DGGITQSPKYLFRKEGQNVTLSCEQNLNHDAMYWYRQDPGQGLRLIYYSQIVNDFQKGDIAEGYSVSREKKESFPLTVTSAQKNPTAFYLCASSLRGEKYEAFFGQGTRLTVV.

This sequence joins TRBV5-1 and TRBJ2-7; the match to TRBD2 covers 7 bases. The CDR3 has 14 residues. Germline trimming cut 0 bases from V and 5 bases from J; bases unmatched to any gene: 5. Germline V lookup: CDR1 SGHRS, CDR2 YFSETQ. CDR3 sequence: CASSLGGEGHEQYF. DNA of the CDR3: TGCGCCAGCAGCTTGGGAGGGGAGGGCCACGAGCAGTACTTC. The full variable domain, with the rest looked up from reference TRBV5-1 and TRBJ2-7, is KAGVTQTPRYLIKTRGQQVTLSCSPISGHRSVSWYQQTPGQGLQFLFEYFSETQRNKGNFPGRFSGRQFSNSRSEMNVSTLELGDSALYLCASSLGGEGHEQYFGPGTRLTVT.

The CDR3 DNA sequence: TGTGCCAGCAGCCCTAACTGGGGCGGGACGAACACCGGGGAGCTGTTTTTT. Its translation: CASSPNWGGTNTGELFF. The V call is TRBV7-9, the J call TRBJ2-2, with TRBD2 as a possible D gene (6 bases). V lost 5 bases and J lost 0, with 16 bases in between. Germline V lookup: CDR1 SEHNR, CDR2 FQNEAQ (reference sequence). The CDR3 sequence is 17 residues long.

V gene TRBV18 combines with J gene TRBJ2-1; D is ambiguous. V lost 6 bases to trimming and J lost 7 bases, with 13 bases between them. Germline CDR1 is KGHSH and CDR2 is LQKENI. The CDR3 runs 13 residues. CDR3 sequence: CASSPRLRNEQFF. The CDR3 coding sequence is TGTGCCAGCTCGCCCCGACTCCGGAATGAGCAGTTCTTC. Combining the CDR3 with reference TRBV18 and TRBJ2-1 gives the whole variable domain NAGVMQNPRHLVRRRGQEARLRCSPMKGHSHVYWYRQLPEEGLKFMVYLQKENIIDESGMPKERFSAEFPKEGPSILRIQQVVRGDSAAYFCASSPRLRNEQFFGPGTRLTVL.

In the case of this clone: The sample contains more than one DNA sequence encoding this CDR3. V usage is TRBV28 and J usage is TRBJ1-2; D is possibly TRBD1 (6 bases). V shed 6 bases and J shed 2 bases, with 16 bases lying between them. Looked up from germline, CDR1 is MDHEN and CDR2 is SYDVKM. The CDR3 sequence is 15 residues long. The CDR3 DNA sequence: TGTGCCAGCAGCCCGGGGCAGGGGATCAACTATGGCTACACCTTC. Protein: CASSPGQGINYGYTF.

The V and J genes are TRBV2 and TRBJ2-7; possibly TRBD2 for D (6 bases). Trimming shortened V by 0 bases and J by 0 bases, and 15 bases separated the two germline ends. Germline CDR1 SNHLY, CDR2 FYNNEI. The CDR3 covers 17 residues. The CDR3 DNA sequence: TGTGCCAGCAGTGAAGCGCAGCGCGGGATGAGCTCCTACGAGCAGTACTTC. This translates into CASSEAQRGMSSYEQYF.

This chain links TRBV12-3 or TRBV12-4 with TRBJ2-7; D is possibly TRBD1 (6 bases). Trimming cost V 4 bases and J 6 bases, with 13 bases left between them. The CDR3 covers 13 residues. This CDR3 reads CASSSHTGLEQYF. As DNA, the CDR3 is TGTGCCAGCAGTTCCCATACAGGGCTCGAGCAGTACTTC.

The chain joins TRBV18 to TRBJ2-1, with 7 bases matching TRBD2. The CDR3 extends over 11 amino acids. After removal of 8 bases from V and 9 bases from J, the junction contained 4 bases not matched to a gene. The germline V gene encodes CDR1 KGHSH and CDR2 LQKENI. The CDR3 is CASPRGSEQFF. CDR3 nucleotide sequence: TGTGCCAGCCCCCGCGGGAGTGAGCAGTTCTTC.

V usage is TRBV28 and J usage is TRBJ2-5, with 11 bases fitting TRBD1. Germline values: CDR1 MDHEN, CDR2 SYDVKM. The CDR3 totals 16 residues. Trimming cost V 6 bases and J 4 bases; bases outside gene matches: 10. CDR3 DNA: TGTGCCAGCAGCTCTAGGGACAGGGGGGCGCTAGAGACCCAGTACTTC. This gives the protein CASSSRDRGALETQYF.

There are a few counts of this clone. The chain employs TRBV7-2 and TRBJ2-1; tentative D call: TRBD1 (5 bases). This CDR3 comprises 12 residues. CDR1 and CDR2 from the germline V gene are SGHTA and FQGNSA. The V end lost 4 bases, the J end lost 6 bases, and 7 bases lay between the germline ends. CDR3 DNA sequence: TGTGCCAGCAGCTCAGGGCTCAATGAGCAGTTCTTC. It translates to CASSSGLNEQFF.

The V and J genes are TRBV7-3 and TRBJ2-3, with TRBD2 identical over 7 bases. The CDR3 has 14 residues. Germline assignment: CDR1 SGHTA and CDR2 FQGTGA. The trim removed 2 bases at V and 8 bases at J, leaving 7 bases unmatched. CDR3: CASSLEGGTGTQYF. Written as DNA, the CDR3 is TGTGCCAGCAGCTTAGAGGGAGGGACGGGTACGCAGTATTTT.

V and J are TRBV7-2 and TRBJ2-3, with D possibly TRBD2 on 5 matching bases. The germline gives CDR1 SGHTA, CDR2 FQGNSA. This CDR3 region has 17 residues. The V end lost 0 bases, the J end lost 4 bases, and 17 bases lay between the germline ends. In DNA form, the CDR3 reads TGTGCCAGCAGCTTAGCGCGCGTGGGAGTCCGGGCAGATACGCAGTATTTT. Translating it yields CASSLARVGVRADTQYF.

The chain has TRBV11-2 and TRBJ2-2, with TRBD2 as a possible D gene (6 bases). The V gene's germline CDR1 is SGHAT and CDR2 FQNNGV. CDR3 length equals 14 residues. V was trimmed by 2 bases and J by 6 bases, leaving 10 bases between them. The CDR3: CASSLSGDAGELFF. In nucleotides, the CDR3 is TGTGCCAGCAGCTTATCGGGGGATGCCGGGGAGCTGTTTTTT.

The chain recombines TRBV6-5 with TRBJ2-7; 12 nucleotides agree with TRBD2. Germline V CDR1 and CDR2: MNHEY, SVGAGI. The trim removed 4 bases at V and 7 bases at J, leaving 5 bases unmatched. The CDR3 covers 14 residues. The CDR3 spells CASSLRLAGVEQYF. CDR3 coding DNA: TGTGCCAGCAGTTTACGACTAGCGGGAGTGGAGCAGTACTTC.

This clone was seen more than once but under ten times. The J gene is TRBJ1-1, the V gene TRBV19; tentatively, D is TRBD1 (5 bases). Germline V gives CDR1 LNHDA, CDR2 SQIVND (reference sequence). This CDR3 region has 13 residues. V shed 3 bases and J shed 5 bases, with 10 bases lying between them. The CDR3, as DNA: TGTGCCAGTAGTATTCAAGGGGTAACTGAAGCTTTCTTT. It translates to CASSIQGVTEAFF.

The gene calls are TRBV4-1 and TRBJ2-3; a possible D gene is TRBD1 (5 bases). This CDR3 region has 15 residues. The germline gives CDR1 MGHRA, CDR2 YSYEKL. V lost 1 base and J lost 6, with 14 bases in between. The CDR3 nucleotides read TGCGCCAGCAGCCAAGGTTTCAGGGATGGGGATACGCAGTATTTT. This sequence encodes CASSQGFRDGDTQYF.